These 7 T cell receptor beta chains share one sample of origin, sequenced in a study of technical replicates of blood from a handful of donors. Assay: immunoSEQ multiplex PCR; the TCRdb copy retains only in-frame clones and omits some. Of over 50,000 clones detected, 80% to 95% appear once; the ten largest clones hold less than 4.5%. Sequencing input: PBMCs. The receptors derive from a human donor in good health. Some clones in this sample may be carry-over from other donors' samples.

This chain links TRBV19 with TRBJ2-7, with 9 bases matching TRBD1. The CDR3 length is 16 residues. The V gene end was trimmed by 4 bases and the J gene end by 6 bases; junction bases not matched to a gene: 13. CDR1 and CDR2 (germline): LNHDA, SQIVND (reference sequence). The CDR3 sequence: CASSKTGGAVEGEQYF. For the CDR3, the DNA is TGTGCCAGTAGTAAAACAGGGGGCGCGGTAGAAGGCGAGCAGTACTTC.

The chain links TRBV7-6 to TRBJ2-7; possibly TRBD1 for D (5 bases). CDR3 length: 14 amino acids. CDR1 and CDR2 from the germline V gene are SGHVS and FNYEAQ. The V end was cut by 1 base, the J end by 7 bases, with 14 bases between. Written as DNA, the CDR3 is TGTGCCAGCAGCTTAGTGGGCAGAGCAGGGGAGCAGTACTTC. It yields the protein CASSLVGRAGEQYF.

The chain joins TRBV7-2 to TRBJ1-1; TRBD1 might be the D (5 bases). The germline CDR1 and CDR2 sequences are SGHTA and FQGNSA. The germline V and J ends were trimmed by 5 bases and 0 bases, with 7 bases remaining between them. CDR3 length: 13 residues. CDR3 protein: CASSPGMNTEAFF. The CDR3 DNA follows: TGTGCCAGCAGCCCAGGGATGAACACTGAAGCTTTCTTT. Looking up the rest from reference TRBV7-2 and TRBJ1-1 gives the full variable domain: GAGVSQSPSNKVTEKGKDVELRCDPISGHTALYWYRQSLGQGLEFLIYFQGNSAPDKSGLPSDRFSAERTGGSVSTLTIQRTQQEDSAVYLCASSPGMNTEAFFGQGTRLTVV.

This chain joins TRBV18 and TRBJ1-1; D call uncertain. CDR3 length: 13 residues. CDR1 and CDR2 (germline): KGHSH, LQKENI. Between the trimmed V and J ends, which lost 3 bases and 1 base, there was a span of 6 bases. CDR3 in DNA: TGTGCCAGCTCACCCCAGTGGAACACTGAAGCTTTCTTT. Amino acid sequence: CASSPQWNTEAFF.

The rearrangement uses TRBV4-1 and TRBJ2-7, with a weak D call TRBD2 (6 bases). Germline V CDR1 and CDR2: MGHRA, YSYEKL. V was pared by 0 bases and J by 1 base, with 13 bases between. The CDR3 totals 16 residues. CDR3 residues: CASSQDFPGVSYEQYF. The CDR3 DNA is TGCGCCAGCAGCCAAGATTTTCCGGGGGTATCCTACGAGCAGTACTTC.

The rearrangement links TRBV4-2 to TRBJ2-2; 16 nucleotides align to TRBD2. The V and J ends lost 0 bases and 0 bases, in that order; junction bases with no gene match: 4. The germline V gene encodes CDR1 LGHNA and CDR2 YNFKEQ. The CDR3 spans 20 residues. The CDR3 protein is CASSQEPGLAGGTNTGELFF. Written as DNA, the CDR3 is TGTGCCAGCAGCCAAGAGCCGGGACTAGCGGGGGGGACGAACACCGGGGAGCTGTTTTTT.

The CDR3 loop reads CASASATLAGGPDYEQYF. The DNA for the CDR3 is TGTGCCAGCGCAAGCGCCACTTTAGCGGGGGGCCCGGATTACGAGCAGTACTTC. The gene calls are TRBV27 and TRBJ2-7, with TRBD2 identical over 10 bases. V shed 8 bases and J 4 bases; nucleotides not matched to a gene: 20. CDR3 length: 18 amino acids. CDR1 and CDR2 from the germline V gene are MNHEY and SMNVEV (reference sequence).